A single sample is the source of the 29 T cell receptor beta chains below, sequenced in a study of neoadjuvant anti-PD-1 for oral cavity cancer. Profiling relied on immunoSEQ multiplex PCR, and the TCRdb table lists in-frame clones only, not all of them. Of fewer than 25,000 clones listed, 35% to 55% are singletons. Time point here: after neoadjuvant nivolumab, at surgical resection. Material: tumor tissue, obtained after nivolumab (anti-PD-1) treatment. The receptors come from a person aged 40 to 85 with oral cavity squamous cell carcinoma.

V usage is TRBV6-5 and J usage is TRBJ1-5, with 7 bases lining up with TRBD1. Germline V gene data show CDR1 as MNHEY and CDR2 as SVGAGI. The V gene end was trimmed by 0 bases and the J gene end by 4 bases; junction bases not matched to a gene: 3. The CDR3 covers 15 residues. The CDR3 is CASSYSGGRNQPQHF. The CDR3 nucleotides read TGTGCCAGCAGTTACTCAGGGGGCCGGAATCAGCCCCAGCATTTT.

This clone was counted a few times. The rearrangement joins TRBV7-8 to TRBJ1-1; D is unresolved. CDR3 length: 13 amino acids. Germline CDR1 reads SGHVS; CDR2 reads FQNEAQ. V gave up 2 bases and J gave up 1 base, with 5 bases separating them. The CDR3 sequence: CASSLSGNTEAFF. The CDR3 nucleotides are TGTGCCAGCAGCTTATCGGGGAACACTGAAGCTTTCTTT.

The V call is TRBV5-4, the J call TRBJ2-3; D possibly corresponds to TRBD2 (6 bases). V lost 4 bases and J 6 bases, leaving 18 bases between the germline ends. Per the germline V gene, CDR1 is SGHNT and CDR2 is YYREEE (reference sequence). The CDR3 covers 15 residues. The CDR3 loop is CASSRPLTGADTQYF. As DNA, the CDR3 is TGTGCCAGCAGCCGGCCCCTGACGGGAGCTGATACGCAGTATTTT. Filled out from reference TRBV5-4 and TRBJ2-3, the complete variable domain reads ETGVTQSPTHLIKTRGQQVTLRCSSQSGHNTVSWYQQALGQGPQFIFQYYREEENGRGNFPPRFSGLQFPNYSSELNVNALELDDSALYLCASSRPLTGADTQYFGPGTRLTVL.

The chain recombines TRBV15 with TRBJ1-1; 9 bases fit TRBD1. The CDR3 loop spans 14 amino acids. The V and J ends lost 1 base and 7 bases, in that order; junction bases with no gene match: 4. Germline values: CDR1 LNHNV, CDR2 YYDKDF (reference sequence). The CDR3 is CATSRVDRGNEAFF. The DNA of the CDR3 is TGTGCCACCAGCAGAGTAGACAGGGGGAATGAAGCTTTCTTT.

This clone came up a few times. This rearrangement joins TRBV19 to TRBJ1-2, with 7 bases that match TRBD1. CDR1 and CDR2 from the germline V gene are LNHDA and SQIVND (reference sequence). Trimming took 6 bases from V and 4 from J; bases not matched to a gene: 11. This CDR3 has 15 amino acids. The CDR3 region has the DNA TGTGCCAGTAGGGACAGGCCACCAACTTTCTATGGCTACACCTTC. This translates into CASRDRPPTFYGYTF.

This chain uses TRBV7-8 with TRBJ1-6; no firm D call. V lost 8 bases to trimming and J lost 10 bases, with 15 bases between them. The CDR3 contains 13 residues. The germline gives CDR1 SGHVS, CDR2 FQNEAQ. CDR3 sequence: CASGPGLLSPLHF. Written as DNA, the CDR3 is TGTGCCAGCGGGCCGGGCCTTCTCTCACCCCTCCACTTT. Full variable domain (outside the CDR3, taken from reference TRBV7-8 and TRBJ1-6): GAGVSQSPRYKVAKRGQDVALRCDPISGHVSLFWYQQALGQGPEFLTYFQNEAQLDKSGLPSDRFFAERPEGSVSTLKIQRTQQEDSAVYLCASGPGLLSPLHFGNGTRLTVT.

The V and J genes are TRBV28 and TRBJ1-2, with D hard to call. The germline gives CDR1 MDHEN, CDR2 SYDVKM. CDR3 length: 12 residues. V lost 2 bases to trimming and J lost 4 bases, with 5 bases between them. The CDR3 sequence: CASSLSLYGYTF. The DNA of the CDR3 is TGTGCCAGCAGTTTAAGTCTCTATGGCTACACCTTC.

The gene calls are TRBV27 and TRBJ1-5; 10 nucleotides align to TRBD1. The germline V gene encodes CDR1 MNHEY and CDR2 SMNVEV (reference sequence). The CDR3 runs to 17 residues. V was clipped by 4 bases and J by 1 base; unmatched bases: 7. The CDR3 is CASSSDRGLGSNQPQHF. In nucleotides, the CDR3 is TGTGCCAGCAGTTCGGACAGGGGGTTGGGCAGCAATCAGCCCCAGCATTTT.

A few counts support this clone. The DNA of the CDR3 is TGTGCCAGCACCGTCTCTGTGGTAGGGGCGCATGGCTACACCTTC. The encoded protein is CASTVSVVGAHGYTF. The chain uses TRBV27 and TRBJ1-2; D may be TRBD1 (5 bases). Between the trimmed V and J ends, which lost 7 bases and 6 bases, there was a span of 21 bases. The germline V gene has CDR1 MNHEY and CDR2 SMNVEV (reference sequence). The CDR3 contains 15 residues.

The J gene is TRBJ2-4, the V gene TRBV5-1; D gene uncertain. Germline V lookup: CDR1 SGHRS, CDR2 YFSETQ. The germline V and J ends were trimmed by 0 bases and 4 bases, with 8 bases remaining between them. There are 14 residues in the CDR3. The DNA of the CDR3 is TGCGCCAGCAGCTTGGTCCCACAGAAAAACATTCAGTACTTC. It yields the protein CASSLVPQKNIQYF. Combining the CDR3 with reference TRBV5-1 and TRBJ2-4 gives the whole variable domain KAGVTQTPRYLIKTRGQQVTLSCSPISGHRSVSWYQQTPGQGLQFLFEYFSETQRNKGNFPGRFSGRQFSNSRSEMNVSTLELGDSALYLCASSLVPQKNIQYFGAGTRLSVL.

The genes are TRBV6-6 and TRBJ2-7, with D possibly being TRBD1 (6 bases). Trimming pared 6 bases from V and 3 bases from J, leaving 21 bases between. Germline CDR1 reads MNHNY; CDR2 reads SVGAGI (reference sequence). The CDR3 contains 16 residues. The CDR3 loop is CASSPGRGAGDYEQYF. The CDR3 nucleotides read TGTGCCAGCAGCCCCGGGCGAGGGGCAGGGGACTACGAGCAGTACTTC.

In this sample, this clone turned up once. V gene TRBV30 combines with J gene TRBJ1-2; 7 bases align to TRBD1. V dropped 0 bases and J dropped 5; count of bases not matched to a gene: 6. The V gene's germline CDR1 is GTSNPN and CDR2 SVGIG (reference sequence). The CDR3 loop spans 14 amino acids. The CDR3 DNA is TGTGCCTGGAGTGTCCAGGGGGTTTTGTATGGCTACACCTTC. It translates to CAWSVQGVLYGYTF.

CDR3 region: CASSSQAGLAAADTQYF. CDR3 coding DNA: TGTGCCAGCAGCTCACAGGCCGGACTAGCAGCTGCAGATACGCAGTATTTT. The rearrangement links TRBV7-2 to TRBJ2-3; TRBD2 agrees at 8 bases. The CDR3 consists of 17 residues. The ends lost 4 bases at V and 4 bases at J; junction bases unmatched: 13. CDR1 and CDR2 (germline): SGHTA, FQGNSA.

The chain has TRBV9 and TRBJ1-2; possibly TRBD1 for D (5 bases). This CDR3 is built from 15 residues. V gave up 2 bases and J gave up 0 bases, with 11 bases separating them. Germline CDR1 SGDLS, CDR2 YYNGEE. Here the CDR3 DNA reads TGTGCCAGCAGCGTGACAGCAACTTCTAACTATGGCTACACCTTC. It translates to CASSVTATSNYGYTF.

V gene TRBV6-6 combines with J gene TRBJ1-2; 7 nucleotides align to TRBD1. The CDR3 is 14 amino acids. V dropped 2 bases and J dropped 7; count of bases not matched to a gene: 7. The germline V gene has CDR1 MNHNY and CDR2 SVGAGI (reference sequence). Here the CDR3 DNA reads TGTGCCAGCAGTTACGTAGGGGGCGACTTTGGCTACACCTTC. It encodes CASSYVGGDFGYTF.

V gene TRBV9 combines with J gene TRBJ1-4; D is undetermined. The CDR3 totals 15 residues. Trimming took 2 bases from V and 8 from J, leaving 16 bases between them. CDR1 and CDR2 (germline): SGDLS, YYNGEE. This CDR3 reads CASSVDGVPGEKLFF. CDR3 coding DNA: TGTGCCAGCAGCGTCGATGGGGTACCGGGGGAAAAACTGTTTTTT.

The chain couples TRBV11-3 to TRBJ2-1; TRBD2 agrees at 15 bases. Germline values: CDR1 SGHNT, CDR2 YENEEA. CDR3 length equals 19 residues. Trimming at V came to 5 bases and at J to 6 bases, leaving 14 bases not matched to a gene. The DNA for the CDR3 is TGTGCCAGCAGCCATGCCGGGACTAGCGGGGGGTTGACTGGCAATGAGCAGTTCTTC. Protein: CASSHAGTSGGLTGNEQFF.

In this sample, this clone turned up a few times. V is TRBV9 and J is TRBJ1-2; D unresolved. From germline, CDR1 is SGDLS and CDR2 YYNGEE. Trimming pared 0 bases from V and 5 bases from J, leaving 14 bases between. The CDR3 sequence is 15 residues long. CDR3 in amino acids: CASSVEVSEIYGYTF. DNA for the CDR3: TGTGCCAGCAGCGTAGAAGTCTCCGAGATTTATGGCTACACCTTC.

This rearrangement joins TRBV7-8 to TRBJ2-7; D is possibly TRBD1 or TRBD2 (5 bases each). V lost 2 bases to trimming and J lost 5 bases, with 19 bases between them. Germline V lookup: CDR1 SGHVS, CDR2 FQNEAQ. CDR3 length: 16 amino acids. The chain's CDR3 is CASSLNAAGAGDEQYF. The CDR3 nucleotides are TGTGCCAGCAGCTTAAACGCCGCCGGGGCAGGTGACGAGCAGTACTTC.

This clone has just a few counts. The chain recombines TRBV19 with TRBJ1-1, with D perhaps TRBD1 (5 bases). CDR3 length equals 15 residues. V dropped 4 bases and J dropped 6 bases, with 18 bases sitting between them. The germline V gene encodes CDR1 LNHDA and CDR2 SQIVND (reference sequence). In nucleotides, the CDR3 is TGTGCCAGTAGTACAGGGTCGGGTATATCGGCTGAAGCTTTCTTT. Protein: CASSTGSGISAEAFF.

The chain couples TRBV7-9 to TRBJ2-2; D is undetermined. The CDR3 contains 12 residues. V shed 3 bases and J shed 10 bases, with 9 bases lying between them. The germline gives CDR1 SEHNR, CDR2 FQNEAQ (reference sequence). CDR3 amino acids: CASSFTPAELFF. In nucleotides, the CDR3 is TGTGCCAGCAGCTTCACGCCTGCGGAGCTGTTTTTT.

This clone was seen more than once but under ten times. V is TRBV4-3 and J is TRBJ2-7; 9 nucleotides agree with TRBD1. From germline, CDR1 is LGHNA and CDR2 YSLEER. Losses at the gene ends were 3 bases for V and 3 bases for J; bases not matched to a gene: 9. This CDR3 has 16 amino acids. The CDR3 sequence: CASSHSPDRGNYEQYF. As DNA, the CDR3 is TGCGCCAGCAGCCACAGTCCGGACAGGGGCAACTACGAGCAGTACTTC.

The CDR3 reads CASSVRDRMSYNEQFF. In nucleotides, the CDR3 is TGTGCCAGCAGCGTTAGGGACCGAATGTCCTACAATGAGCAGTTCTTC. The chain uses TRBV9 and TRBJ2-1, with D perhaps being TRBD1 or TRBD2 (5 bases each). From germline, CDR1 is SGDLS and CDR2 YYNGEE. Trimming removed 2 bases from V and 1 base from J, with 13 bases in between. The CDR3 extends over 16 amino acids.

CDR3 nucleotides: TGTGCCAGCAGCCCCCTATTGGGGGGAAACACTGAAGCTTTCTTT. Translating gives CASSPLLGGNTEAFF. The J gene is TRBJ1-1, the V gene TRBV6-5; a possible D gene is TRBD1 (5 bases). V lost 6 bases, J lost 2 bases, and 16 bases lay in between. In germline, CDR1 is MNHEY, CDR2 SVGAGI. The CDR3 contains 15 residues.

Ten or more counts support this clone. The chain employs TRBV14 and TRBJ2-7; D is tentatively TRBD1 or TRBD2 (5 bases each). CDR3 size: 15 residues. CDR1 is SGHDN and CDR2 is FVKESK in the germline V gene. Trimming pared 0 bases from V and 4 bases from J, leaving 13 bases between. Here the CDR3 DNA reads TGTGCCAGCAGCCAAGAGGGGGATTGGGTTTACGAGCAGTACTTC. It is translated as CASSQEGDWVYEQYF.

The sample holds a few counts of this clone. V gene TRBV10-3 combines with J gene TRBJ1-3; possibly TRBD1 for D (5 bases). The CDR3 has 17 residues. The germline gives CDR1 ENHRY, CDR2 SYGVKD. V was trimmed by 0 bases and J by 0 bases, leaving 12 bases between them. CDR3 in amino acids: CAISESSQGVSGNTIYF. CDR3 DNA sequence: TGTGCCATCAGTGAGTCGAGCCAGGGCGTCTCTGGAAACACCATATATTTT.

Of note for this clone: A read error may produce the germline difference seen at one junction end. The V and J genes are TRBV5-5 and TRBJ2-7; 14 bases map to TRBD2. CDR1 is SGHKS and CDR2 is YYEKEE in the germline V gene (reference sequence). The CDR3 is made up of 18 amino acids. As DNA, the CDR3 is TGCGCCAGCAGCCAGATGACTAGCGGGGGGGCGAAAGCCTACGAGCAGTACTTC. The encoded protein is CASSQMTSGGAKAYEQYF.

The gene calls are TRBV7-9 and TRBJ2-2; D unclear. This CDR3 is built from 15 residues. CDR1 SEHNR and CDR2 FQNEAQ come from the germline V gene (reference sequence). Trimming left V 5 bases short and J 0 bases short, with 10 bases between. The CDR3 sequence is CASSPAESNTGELFF. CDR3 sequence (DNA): TGTGCCAGCAGCCCCGCCGAGTCGAACACCGGGGAGCTGTTTTTT.

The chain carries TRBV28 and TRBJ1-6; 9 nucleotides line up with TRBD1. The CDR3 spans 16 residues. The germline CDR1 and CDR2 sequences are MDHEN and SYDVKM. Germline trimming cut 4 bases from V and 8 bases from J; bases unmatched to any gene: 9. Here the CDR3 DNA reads TGTGCCAGCAGTTCGATACAGGGGGCAGAGGATTCACCCCTCCACTTT. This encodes CASSSIQGAEDSPLHF.